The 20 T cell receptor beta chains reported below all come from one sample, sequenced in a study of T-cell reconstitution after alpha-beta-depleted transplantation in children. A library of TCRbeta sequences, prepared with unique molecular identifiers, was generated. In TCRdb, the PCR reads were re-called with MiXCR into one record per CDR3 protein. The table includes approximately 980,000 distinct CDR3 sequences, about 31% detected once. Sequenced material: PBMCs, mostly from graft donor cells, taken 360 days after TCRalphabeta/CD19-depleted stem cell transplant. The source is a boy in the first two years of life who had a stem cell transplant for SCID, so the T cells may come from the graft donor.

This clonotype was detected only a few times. CDR3 coding DNA: TGTGCCACAGCAGCTAGATCAGGCCAGACAGATACGCAGTATTTT. This codes for CATAARSGQTDTQYF. The chain recombines TRBV7-2 with TRBJ2-3; no firm D call. Germline loops: CDR1 SGHTA, CDR2 FQGNSA. The CDR3 covers 15 residues. Trimming left V 10 bases short and J 3 bases short, with 20 bases between.

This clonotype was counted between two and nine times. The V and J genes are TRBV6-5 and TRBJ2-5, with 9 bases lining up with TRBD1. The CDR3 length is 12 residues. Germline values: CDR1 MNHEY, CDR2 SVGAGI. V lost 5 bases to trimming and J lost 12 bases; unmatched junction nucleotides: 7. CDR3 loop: CASSPGDRVKYF. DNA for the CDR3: TGTGCCAGCAGTCCTGGGGACAGGGTTAAGTACTTC.

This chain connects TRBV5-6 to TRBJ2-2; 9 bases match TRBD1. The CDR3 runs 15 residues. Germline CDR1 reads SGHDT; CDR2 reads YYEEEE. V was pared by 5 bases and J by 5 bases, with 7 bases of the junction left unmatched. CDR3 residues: CASRPTGGMTGELFF. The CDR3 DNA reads TGTGCCAGCAGACCGACAGGGGGTATGACCGGGGAGCTGTTTTTT.

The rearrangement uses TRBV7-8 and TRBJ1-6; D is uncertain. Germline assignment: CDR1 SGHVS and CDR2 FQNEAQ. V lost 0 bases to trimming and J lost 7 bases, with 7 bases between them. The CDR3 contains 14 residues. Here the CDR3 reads CASSLARRNSPLHF. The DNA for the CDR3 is TGTGCCAGCAGCTTAGCACGGAGGAATTCACCCCTCCACTTT.

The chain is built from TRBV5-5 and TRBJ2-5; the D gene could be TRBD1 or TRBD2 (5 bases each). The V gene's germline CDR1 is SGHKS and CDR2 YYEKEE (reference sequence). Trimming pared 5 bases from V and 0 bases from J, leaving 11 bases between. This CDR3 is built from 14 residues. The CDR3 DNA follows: TGTGCCAGCAGGTGGGACGGCCACCAAGAGACCCAGTACTTC. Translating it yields CASRWDGHQETQYF.

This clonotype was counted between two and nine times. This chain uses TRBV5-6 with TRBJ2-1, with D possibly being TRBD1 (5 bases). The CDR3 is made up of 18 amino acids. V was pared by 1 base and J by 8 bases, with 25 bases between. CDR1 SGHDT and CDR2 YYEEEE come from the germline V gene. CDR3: CASSLRFDWGKVGDEQFF. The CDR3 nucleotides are TGTGCCAGCAGCTTGAGGTTCGATTGGGGCAAAGTTGGTGATGAGCAGTTCTTC.

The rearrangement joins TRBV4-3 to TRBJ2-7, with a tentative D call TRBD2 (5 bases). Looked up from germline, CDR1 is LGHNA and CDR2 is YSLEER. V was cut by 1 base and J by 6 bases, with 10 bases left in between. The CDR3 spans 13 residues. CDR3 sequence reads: CASSQVPGSEQYF. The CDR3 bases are TGCGCCAGCAGCCAAGTACCGGGGAGCGAGCAGTACTTC.

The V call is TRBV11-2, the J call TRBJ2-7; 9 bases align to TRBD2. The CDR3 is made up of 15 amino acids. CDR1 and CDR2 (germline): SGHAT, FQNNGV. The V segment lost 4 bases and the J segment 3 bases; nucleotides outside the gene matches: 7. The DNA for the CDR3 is TGTGCCAGCAGCTCCCTGGCGGGGGGGTACTACGAGCAGTACTTC. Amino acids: CASSSLAGGYYEQYF.

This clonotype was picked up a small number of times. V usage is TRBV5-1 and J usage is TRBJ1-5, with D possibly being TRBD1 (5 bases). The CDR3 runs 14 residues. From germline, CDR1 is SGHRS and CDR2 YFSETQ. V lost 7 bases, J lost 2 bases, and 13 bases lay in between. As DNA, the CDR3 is TGCGCCAGCGCGGGGGAGCCGGGCAATCAGCCCCAGCATTTT. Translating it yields CASAGEPGNQPQHF.

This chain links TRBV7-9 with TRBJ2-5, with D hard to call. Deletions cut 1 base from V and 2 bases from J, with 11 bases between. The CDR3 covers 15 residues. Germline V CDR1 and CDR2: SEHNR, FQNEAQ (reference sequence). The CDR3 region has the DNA TGTGCCAGCAGCTTAGGAGGCAGGACGCAAGAGACCCAGTACTTC. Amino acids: CASSLGGRTQETQYF.

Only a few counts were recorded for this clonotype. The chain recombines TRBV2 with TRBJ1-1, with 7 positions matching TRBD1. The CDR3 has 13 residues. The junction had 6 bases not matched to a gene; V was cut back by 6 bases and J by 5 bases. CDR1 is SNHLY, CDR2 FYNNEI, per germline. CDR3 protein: CASSQGGWTEAFF. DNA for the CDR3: TGTGCCAGCAGCCAAGGGGGCTGGACTGAAGCTTTCTTT.

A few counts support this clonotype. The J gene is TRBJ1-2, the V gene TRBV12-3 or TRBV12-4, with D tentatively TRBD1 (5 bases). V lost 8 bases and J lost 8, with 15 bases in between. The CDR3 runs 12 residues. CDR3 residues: CASSPWGRGYTF. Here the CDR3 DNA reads TGTGCCAGCTCCCCTTGGGGGAGGGGCTACACCTTC.

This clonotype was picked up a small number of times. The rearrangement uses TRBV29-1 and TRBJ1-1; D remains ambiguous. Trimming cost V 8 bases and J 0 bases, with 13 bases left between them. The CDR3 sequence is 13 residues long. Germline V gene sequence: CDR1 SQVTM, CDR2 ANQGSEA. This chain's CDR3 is CSLRSPMNTEAFF. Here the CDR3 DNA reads TGCAGCCTGCGGAGTCCAATGAACACTGAAGCTTTCTTT.

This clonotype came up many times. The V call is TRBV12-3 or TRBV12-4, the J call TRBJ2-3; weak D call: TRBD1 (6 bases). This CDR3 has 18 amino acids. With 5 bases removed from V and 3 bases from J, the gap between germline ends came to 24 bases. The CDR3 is CASSASPFRDKGTDTQYF. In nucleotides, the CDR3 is TGTGCCAGCAGTGCGTCACCCTTTCGGGACAAGGGGACAGATACGCAGTATTTT.

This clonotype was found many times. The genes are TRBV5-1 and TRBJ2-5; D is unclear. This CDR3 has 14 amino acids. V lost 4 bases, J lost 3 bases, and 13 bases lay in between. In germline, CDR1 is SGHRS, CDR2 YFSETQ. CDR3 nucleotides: TGCGCCAGCAGCCCAGGACGGGCGGAAGAGACCCAGTACTTC. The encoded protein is CASSPGRAEETQYF.

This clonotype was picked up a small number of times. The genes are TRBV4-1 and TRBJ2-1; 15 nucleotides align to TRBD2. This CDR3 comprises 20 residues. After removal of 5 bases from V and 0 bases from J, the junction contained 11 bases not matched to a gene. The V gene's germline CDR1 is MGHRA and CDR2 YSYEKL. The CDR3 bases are TGCGCCAGCAGCTACGGACTAGCGGGGGGGCCAAGACGCTCCTACAATGAGCAGTTCTTC. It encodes CASSYGLAGGPRRSYNEQFF.

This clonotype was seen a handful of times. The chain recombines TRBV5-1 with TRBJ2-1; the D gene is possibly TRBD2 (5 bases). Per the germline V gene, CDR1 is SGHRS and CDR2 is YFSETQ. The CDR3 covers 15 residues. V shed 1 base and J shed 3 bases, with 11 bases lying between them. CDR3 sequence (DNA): TGCGCCAGCAGCTTGTACCCGGGGTTCTACAATGAGCAGTTCTTC. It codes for CASSLYPGFYNEQFF.

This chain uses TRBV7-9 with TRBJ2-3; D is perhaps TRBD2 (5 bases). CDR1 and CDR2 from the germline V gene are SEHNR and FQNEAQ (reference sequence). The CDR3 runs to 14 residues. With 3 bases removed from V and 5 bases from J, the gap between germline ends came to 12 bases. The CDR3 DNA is TGTGCCAGCAGCTTGGTCCTAGCTAAAGATACGCAGTATTTT. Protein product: CASSLVLAKDTQYF.

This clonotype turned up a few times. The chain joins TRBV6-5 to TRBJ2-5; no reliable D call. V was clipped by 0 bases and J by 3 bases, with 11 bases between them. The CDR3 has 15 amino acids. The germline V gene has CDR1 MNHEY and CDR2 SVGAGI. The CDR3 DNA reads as TGTGCCAGCAGTTACTCAATTCATTGGAAAGAGACCCAGTACTTC. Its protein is CASSYSIHWKETQYF.

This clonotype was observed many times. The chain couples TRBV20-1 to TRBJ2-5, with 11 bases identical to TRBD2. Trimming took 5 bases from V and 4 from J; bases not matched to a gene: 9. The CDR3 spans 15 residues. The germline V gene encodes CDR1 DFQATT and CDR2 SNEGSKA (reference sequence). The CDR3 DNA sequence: TGCAGTGCTCAGCCCCCACTAGCGGGGGCAGAGACCCAGTACTTC. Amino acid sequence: CSAQPPLAGAETQYF.